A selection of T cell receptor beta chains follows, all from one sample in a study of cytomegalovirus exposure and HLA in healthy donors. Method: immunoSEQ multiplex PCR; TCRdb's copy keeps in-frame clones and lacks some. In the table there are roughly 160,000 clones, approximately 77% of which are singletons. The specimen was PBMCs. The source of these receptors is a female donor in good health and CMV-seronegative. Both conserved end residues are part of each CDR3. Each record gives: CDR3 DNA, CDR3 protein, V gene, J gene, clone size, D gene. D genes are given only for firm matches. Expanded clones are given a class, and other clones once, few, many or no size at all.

TGTGCCAGGGAAAAAGGGGGGGCGGTGAACACTGAAGCTTTCTTT	CAREKGGAVNTEAFF	TRBV2	TRBJ1-1	NA	NA
TGTGCCAGCAGCTCTCCGGTTATGGACACCGGGGAGCTGTTTTTT	CASSSPVMDTGELFF	TRBV5-4	TRBJ2-2	NA	NA
TGTGCCAGCTCACCGGACAGATTCACCGGGGAGCTGTTTTTT	CASSPDRFTGELFF	TRBV18	TRBJ2-2	NA	NA
TGCGCCAGCAGCCCCGGGACAGGAACCACAGATACGCAGTATTTT	CASSPGTGTTDTQYF	TRBV5-1	TRBJ2-3	NA	TRBD1
TGCAGCGCCGGTAGCGGCGTCTCCTACGAGCAGTACTTC	CSAGSGVSYEQYF	TRBV29-1	TRBJ2-7	few	NA
TGTGCCAGCACCGGGACTTCTGATTCACCCCTCCACTTT	CASTGTSDSPLHF	TRBV6-1	TRBJ1-6	NA	NA
TGTGCCAGCATGTCCAGAATGAGCGGTGAGCAGTTCTTC	CASMSRMSGEQFF	TRBV2	TRBJ2-1	NA	NA
TGTGCCAGTAGCTTAACGACCAGGGGGCTTTCGAATCAGCCCCAGCATTTT	CASSLTTRGLSNQPQHF	TRBV19	TRBJ1-5	NA	TRBD1
TGTGCCAGCAGTCCGGACGGGAACTCTGGGGCCAACGTCCTGACTTTC	CASSPDGNSGANVLTF	TRBV4-2	TRBJ2-6	NA	NA
TGTGCCAGCAGTTTACCACAGATTTATGGCTACACCTTC	CASSLPQIYGYTF	TRBV28	TRBJ1-2	NA	NA
TGTGCCTGGAGTCTCGGGATCTCTGGGGCCAACGTCCTGACTTTC	CAWSLGISGANVLTF	TRBV30	TRBJ2-6	NA	NA
TGTGCTAGCAGCCTTAGCGGGGGGCTTACCGGGGAGCTGTTTTTT	CASSLSGGLTGELFF	TRBV7-7	TRBJ2-2	NA	TRBD2
TGTGCCAGCAGTTTAACCAGGGGGTCCACCGGGGAGCTGTTTTTT	CASSLTRGSTGELFF	TRBV28	TRBJ2-2	NA	TRBD1
TGTGCCTGGAGTGCCCCCCCATCCGACAGAAACACTGAAGCTTTCTTT	CAWSAPPSDRNTEAFF	TRBV30	TRBJ1-1	NA	NA
TGTGCCAGCAGCCCCCGCCCAGGGAGGGATGGCTACACCTTC	CASSPRPGRDGYTF	TRBV9	TRBJ1-2	NA	NA
TGTGCCAGCAGCACCCGCCGACTAGCGGGCGCGAACACCGGGGAGCTGTTTTTT	CASSTRRLAGANTGELFF	TRBV13	TRBJ2-2	NA	TRBD2
TGTGCCAGCAGTCCCCAGGGGCTTGTCACCTATGGCTACACCTTC	CASSPQGLVTYGYTF	TRBV27	TRBJ1-2	NA	NA
TGTGCCAGCACCCAGGGAGGGGGGGGAGATACGCAGTATTTT	CASTQGGGGDTQYF	TRBV6-1	TRBJ2-3	NA	NA
TGTGCCTGGAATCGCGGGGGGGCCAATGAGCAGTTCTTC	CAWNRGGANEQFF	TRBV30	TRBJ2-1	NA	TRBD2
TGTGCCAGCACTAAGGGGGGGCGGGAAGAGCAGTACTTC	CASTKGGREEQYF	TRBV2	TRBJ2-7	NA	NA
TGTGCCTGGAGGGTGAGGGGTAGCGGAGAGACCCAGTACTTC	CAWRVRGSGETQYF	TRBV30	TRBJ2-5	NA	NA
TGTGCCAGCAGTAGGGACAGGAATAAAAACATTCAGTACTTC	CASSRDRNKNIQYF	TRBV2	TRBJ2-4	NA	TRBD1
TGTGCCAGCAGCGTAGCTTTGGTTACTGGGGAGCTGTTTTTT	CASSVALVTGELFF	TRBV9	TRBJ2-2	NA	NA
TGTGCCAGCAGTCCTAGCGGGGACAGAGATGAGCAGTTCTTC	CASSPSGDRDEQFF	TRBV6-4	TRBJ2-1	NA	TRBD2
TGCGCCAGCAGCCAAGATACCCTCGGACAGGGAGGAAGCGAGCAGTACTTC	CASSQDTLGQGGSEQYF	TRBV4-3	TRBJ2-7	NA	TRBD1